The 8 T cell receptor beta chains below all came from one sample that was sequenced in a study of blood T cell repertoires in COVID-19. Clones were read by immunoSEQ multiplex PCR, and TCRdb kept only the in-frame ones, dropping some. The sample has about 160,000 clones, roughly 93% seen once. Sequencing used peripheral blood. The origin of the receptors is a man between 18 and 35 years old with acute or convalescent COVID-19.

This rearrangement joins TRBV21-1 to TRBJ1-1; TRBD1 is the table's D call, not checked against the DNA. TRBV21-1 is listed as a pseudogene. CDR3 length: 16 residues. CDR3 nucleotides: TGTGCCAGCAGCAAAGCCATTGGGCAGGGGCGCACTGAAGCTTTCTTT. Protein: CASSKAIGQGRTEAFF.

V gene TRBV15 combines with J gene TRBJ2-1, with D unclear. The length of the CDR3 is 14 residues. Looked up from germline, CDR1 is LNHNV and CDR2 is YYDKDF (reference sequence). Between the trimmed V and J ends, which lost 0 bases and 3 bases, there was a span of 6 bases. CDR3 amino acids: CATSRDRGYNEQFF. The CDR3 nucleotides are TGTGCCACCAGCAGAGATCGCGGCTACAATGAGCAGTTCTTC.

The CDR3: CASSLAQGMDGYTF. In DNA, the CDR3 is TGCGCCAGCAGCTTGGCACAGGGAATGGATGGCTACACCTTC. The chain joins TRBV5-1 to TRBJ1-2; possible D gene TRBD1, 6 bases. Looked up from germline, CDR1 is SGHRS and CDR2 is YFSETQ. V was pared by 0 bases and J by 6 bases, with 12 bases between. The CDR3 has 14 amino acids.

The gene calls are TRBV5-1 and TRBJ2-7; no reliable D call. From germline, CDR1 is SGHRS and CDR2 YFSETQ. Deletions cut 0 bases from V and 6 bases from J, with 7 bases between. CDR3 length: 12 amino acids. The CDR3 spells CASSLDLSEQYF. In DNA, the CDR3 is TGCGCCAGCAGCTTGGACTTGAGCGAGCAGTACTTC.

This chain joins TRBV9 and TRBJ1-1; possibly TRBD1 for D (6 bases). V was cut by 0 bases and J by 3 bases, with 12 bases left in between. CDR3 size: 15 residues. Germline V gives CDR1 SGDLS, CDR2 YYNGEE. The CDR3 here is CASSVVPGGDTEAFF. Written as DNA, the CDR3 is TGTGCCAGCAGCGTAGTTCCTGGGGGCGACACTGAAGCTTTCTTT.

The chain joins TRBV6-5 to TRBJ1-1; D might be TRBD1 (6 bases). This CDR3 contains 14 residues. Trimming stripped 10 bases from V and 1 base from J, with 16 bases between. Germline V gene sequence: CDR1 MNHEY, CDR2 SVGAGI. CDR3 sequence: CAIPPGQTNTEAFF. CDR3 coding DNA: TGTGCCATCCCACCGGGACAAACGAACACTGAAGCTTTCTTT.

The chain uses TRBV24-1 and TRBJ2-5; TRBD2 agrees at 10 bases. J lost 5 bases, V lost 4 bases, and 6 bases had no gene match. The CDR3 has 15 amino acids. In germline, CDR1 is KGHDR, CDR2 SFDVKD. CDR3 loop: CATSERLAGVETQYF. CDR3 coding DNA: TGTGCCACCAGTGAAAGACTAGCGGGTGTGGAGACCCAGTACTTC.

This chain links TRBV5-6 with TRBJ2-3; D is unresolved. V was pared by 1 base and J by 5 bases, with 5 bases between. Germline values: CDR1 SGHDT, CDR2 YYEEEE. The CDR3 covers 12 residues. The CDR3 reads CASSLTGDTQYF. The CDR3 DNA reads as TGTGCCAGCAGCTTGACGGGAGATACGCAGTATTTT.